This T cell receptor (beta chain) was sequenced in a study of cytomegalovirus exposure and HLA in healthy donors. At the time of sampling, donors were nominally healthy, though unrecorded immune exposures were likely. It was with 60 Vbeta and 13 Jbeta primers that the PCR ran. Sequencing used immunoSEQ multiplex PCR; TCRdb keeps in-frame clones, though not all of them. The sample has some 200,000 clones; approximately 12% are singletons. Overall study findings and caveats: Association of a missense DCLRE1C variant with TCR beta V- and J-gene trimming was reported in a later analysis. An apparent linkage of common viral pathogens to several of the most significant clusters emerged in a later analysis.

This CDR3 is built from 15 residues. Trimming took off 0 bases at V and 1 base at J, with 9 bases between the two ends. Germline CDR1 reads MNHEY; CDR2 reads SVGAGI. Of note for this clone: Its target is not known.

This TCR came from a man aged 50-60 years in good health and CMV-seropositive. Sequencing used PBMCs. The rearrangement links TRBV6-5 to TRBJ1-1, with D maybe TRBD1 (6 bases). CDR3 sequence (DNA): TGTGCCAGCAGTTACTCTCCAGGGGCGAACACTGAAGCTTTCTTT. Its protein is CASSYSPGANTEAFF.